The 7 T cell receptor beta chains below come from one sample, sequenced in a study of blood T cell repertoires in COVID-19. Sequencing used immunoSEQ multiplex PCR; TCRdb keeps in-frame clones, though not all of them. The sample lists about half a million clones, about 88% occurring once. The sequenced sample consisted of PBMCs or T cells enriched from blood (not recorded which). These receptors came from an older woman who had recovered from COVID-19.

This chain joins TRBV13 and TRBJ1-2; 10 nucleotides agree with TRBD1. Losses at the gene ends were 4 bases for V and 6 bases for J; bases not matched to a gene: 11. The CDR3 covers 16 residues. CDR1 is PRHDT, CDR2 FYEKMQ, per germline (reference sequence). Here the CDR3 reads CASSYRYMGTGDGYTF. DNA of the CDR3: TGTGCCAGCAGCTATAGATACATGGGGACAGGGGATGGCTACACCTTC.

The chain uses TRBV6-6 and TRBJ1-1, with 7 bases lining up with TRBD1. Germline lookup yields CDR1 MNHNY and CDR2 SVGAGI (reference sequence). The length of the CDR3 is 14 residues. The V segment lost 0 bases and the J segment 4 bases; nucleotides outside the gene matches: 2. CDR3 sequence (DNA): TGTGCCAGCAGTTACTCTTCAGGGGGCACTGAAGCTTTCTTT. This gives the protein CASSYSSGGTEAFF.

The rearrangement links TRBV19 to TRBJ1-6; D might be TRBD1 (6 bases). The CDR3 covers 15 residues. CDR1 LNHDA and CDR2 SQIVND come from the germline V gene (reference sequence). Trimming took off 7 bases at V and 6 bases at J, with 16 bases between the two ends. Here the CDR3 DNA reads TGTGCCAGTAAACCAAGACAGGCAATTAATTCACCCCTCCACTTT. Its translation is CASKPRQAINSPLHF.

The chain recombines TRBV11-2 with TRBJ1-5; D gene uncertain. CDR3 length: 13 residues. The ends were cut back, 5 bases at V and 3 bases at J, with 8 bases in the middle. Germline values: CDR1 SGHAT, CDR2 FQNNGV. CDR3 in amino acids: CASSIDINQPQHF. In DNA, the CDR3 is TGTGCCAGCAGCATCGACATCAATCAGCCCCAGCATTTT. The full variable domain, with the rest looked up from reference TRBV11-2 and TRBJ1-5, is EAGVAQSPRYKIIEKRQSVAFWCNPISGHATLYWYQQILGQGPKLLIQFQNNGVVDDSQLPKDRFSAERLKGVDSTLKIQPAKLEDSAVYLCASSIDINQPQHFGDGTRLSIL.

The V call is TRBV30, the J call TRBJ1-4; TRBD1 matches at 7 bases. The CDR3 is 14 residues long. The germline CDR1 and CDR2 sequences are GTSNPN and SVGIG (reference sequence). The ends lost 7 bases at V and 7 bases at J; junction bases unmatched: 12. The CDR3 DNA is TGTGCCTTATACCCGACAGGGAGTAGTGAAAAACTGTTTTTT. This codes for CALYPTGSSEKLFF.

The chain recombines TRBV5-1 with TRBJ2-1; TRBD1 matches at 7 bases. Germline-derived CDR1 and CDR2 are SGHRS and YFSETQ. The CDR3 has 16 residues. With 4 bases clipped from V and 0 bases from J, the junction kept 7 bases outside the gene matches. DNA of the CDR3: TGCGCCAGCAGCAAAGAGACAGGGAACTCCTACAATGAGCAGTTCTTC. Translating gives CASSKETGNSYNEQFF.

The chain recombines TRBV27 with TRBJ1-2; tentatively, D is TRBD1 (6 bases). The germline V gene has CDR1 MNHEY and CDR2 SMNVEV (reference sequence). The CDR3 loop spans 14 amino acids. With 4 bases removed from V and 3 bases from J, the gap between germline ends came to 12 bases. CDR3: CASSSNRADYGYTF. CDR3 coding DNA: TGTGCCAGCAGTTCAAACAGGGCGGACTATGGCTACACCTTC.